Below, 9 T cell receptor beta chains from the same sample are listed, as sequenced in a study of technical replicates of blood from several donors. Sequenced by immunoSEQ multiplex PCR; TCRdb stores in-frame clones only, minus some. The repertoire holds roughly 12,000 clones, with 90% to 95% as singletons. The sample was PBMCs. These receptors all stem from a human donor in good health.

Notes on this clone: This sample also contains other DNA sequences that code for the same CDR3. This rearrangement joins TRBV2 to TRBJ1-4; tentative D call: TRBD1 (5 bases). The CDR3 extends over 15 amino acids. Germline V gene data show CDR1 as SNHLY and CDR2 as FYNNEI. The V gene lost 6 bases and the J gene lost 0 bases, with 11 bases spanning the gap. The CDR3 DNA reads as TGTGCCAGCAGAGGGCAGGGTACAACTAATGAAAAACTGTTTTTT. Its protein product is CASRGQGTTNEKLFF.

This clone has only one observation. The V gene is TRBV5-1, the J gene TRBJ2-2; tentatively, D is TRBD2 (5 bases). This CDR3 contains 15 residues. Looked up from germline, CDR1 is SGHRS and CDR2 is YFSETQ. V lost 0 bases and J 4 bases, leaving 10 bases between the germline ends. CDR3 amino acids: CASSLGFAGTGELFF. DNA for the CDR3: TGCGCCAGCAGCTTGGGATTTGCGGGCACCGGGGAGCTGTTTTTT.

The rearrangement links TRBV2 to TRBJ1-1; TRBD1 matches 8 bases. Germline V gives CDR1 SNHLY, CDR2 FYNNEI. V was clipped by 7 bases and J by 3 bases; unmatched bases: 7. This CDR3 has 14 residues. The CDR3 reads CASIVGQGDTEAFF. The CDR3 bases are TGTGCCAGCATAGTTGGACAGGGTGACACTGAAGCTTTCTTT. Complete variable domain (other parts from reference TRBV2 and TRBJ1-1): EPEVTQTPSHQVTQMGQEVILRCVPISNHLYFYWYRQILGQKVEFLVSFYNNEISEKSEIFDDQFSVERPDGSNFTLKIRSTKLEDSAMYFCASIVGQGDTEAFFGQGTRLTVV.

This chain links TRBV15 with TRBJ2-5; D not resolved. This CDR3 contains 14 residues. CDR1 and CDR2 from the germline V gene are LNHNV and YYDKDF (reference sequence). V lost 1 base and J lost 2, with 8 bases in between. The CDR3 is CATSRVFGQETQYF. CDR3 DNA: TGTGCCACCAGCAGAGTTTTCGGGCAAGAGACCCAGTACTTC.

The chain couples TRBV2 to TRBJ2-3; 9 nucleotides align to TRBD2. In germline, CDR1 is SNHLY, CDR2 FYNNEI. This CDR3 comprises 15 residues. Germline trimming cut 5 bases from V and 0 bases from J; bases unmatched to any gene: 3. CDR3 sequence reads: CASSRLAASTDTQYF. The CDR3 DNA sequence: TGTGCCAGCAGTCGACTAGCGGCTAGCACAGATACGCAGTATTTT. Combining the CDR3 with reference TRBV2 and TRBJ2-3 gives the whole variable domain EPEVTQTPSHQVTQMGQEVILRCVPISNHLYFYWYRQILGQKVEFLVSFYNNEISEKSEIFDDQFSVERPDGSNFTLKIRSTKLEDSAMYFCASSRLAASTDTQYFGPGTRLTVL.

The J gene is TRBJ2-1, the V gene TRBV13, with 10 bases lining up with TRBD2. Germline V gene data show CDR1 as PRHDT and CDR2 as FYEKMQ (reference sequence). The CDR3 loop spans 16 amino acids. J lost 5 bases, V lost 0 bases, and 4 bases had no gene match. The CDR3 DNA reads TGTGCCAGCAGCTTAGGTAGACTAGCGGGCAACAATGAGCAGTTCTTC. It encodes CASSLGRLAGNNEQFF.

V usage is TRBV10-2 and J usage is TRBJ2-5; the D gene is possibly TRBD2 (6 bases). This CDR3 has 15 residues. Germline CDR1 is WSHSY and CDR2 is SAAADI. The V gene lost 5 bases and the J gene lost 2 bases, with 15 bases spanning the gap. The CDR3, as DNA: TGCGCCAGCAGTCGGGACTTGTCTCAACAAGAGACCCAGTACTTC. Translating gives CASSRDLSQQETQYF.

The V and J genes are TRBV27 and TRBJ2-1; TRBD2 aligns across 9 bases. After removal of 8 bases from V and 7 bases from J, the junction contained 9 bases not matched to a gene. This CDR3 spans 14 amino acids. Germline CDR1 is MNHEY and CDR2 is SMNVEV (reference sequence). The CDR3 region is CASGRASGTNEQFF. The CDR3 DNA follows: TGTGCCAGCGGCCGGGCTAGCGGGACTAATGAGCAGTTCTTC.

CDR3 residues: CASSMSAGLAVTDTQYF. CDR3 bases: TGCGCCAGCAGCATGTCGGCGGGACTAGCGGTCACAGATACGCAGTATTTT. The chain links TRBV5-1 to TRBJ2-3; 11 bases fit TRBD2. Germline V gives CDR1 SGHRS, CDR2 YFSETQ. With 4 bases clipped from V and 2 bases from J, the junction kept 9 bases outside the gene matches. The CDR3 is 17 residues long.